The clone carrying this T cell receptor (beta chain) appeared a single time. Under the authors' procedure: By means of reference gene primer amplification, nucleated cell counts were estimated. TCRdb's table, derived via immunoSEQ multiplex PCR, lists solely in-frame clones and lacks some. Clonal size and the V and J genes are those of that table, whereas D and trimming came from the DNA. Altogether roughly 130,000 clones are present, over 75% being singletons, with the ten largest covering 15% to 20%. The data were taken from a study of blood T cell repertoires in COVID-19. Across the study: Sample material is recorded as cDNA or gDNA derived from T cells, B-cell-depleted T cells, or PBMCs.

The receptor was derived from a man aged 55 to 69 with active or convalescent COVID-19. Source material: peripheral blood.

This CDR3 is CASSFGGGQTDTQYF. Here the CDR3 DNA reads TGCGCCAGCAGCTTTGGGGGCGGACAGACAGATACGCAGTATTTT. The chain couples TRBV5-1 to TRBJ2-3, with a weak D call TRBD1 (6 bases). Germline V lookup: CDR1 SGHRS, CDR2 YFSETQ. The CDR3 spans 15 residues. V lost 2 bases to trimming and J lost 3 bases, with 13 bases between them.